Described below is a single T cell receptor (beta chain) sequence and its context. This specimen belongs to a study of blood T cell repertoires in COVID-19. Libraries were prepared by immunoSEQ multiplex PCR; TCRdb keeps only in-frame clonotypes and omits some of them. The table includes some 89,000 clones, more than 65% detected once. Germline V lookup: CDR1 MGHRA, CDR2 YSYEKL. Deletions cut 5 bases from V and 6 bases from J, with 14 bases between. The CDR3 contains 13 residues. The TCR was taken from a man in his sixties with acute or convalescent COVID-19. Sequencing input: peripheral blood. The gene calls are TRBV4-1 and TRBJ2-7; a possible D gene is TRBD1 (7 bases). The CDR3 nucleotides read TGCGCCAGCAGCTACAACCAGGGGGGCGAGCAGTACTTC. Protein: CASSYNQGGEQYF.